This TCR beta chain emerged from a study of blood T cell repertoires in COVID-19. This CDR3 is 16 amino acids long. The germline V and J ends were trimmed by 4 bases and 2 bases, with 18 bases remaining between them. Germline values: CDR1 SGHRS, CDR2 YFSETQ. The data were produced by immunoSEQ multiplex PCR, yet TCRdb's version contains in-frame clones alone and is incomplete. The sample yields about 240,000 clones, around three quarters seen once. The chain uses TRBV5-1 and TRBJ1-1; D not resolved. The receptor was derived from a woman of 80 years or more with acute or convalescent COVID-19. Input material: peripheral blood. In DNA form, the CDR3 reads TGCGCCAGCAGCCCCCCCTCGGGTTATGGAAACACTGAAGCTTTCTTT. This codes for CASSPPSGYGNTEAFF.